A single sample gave rise to the 14 T cell receptor beta chains below, sequenced in a study of T cells after yellow fever vaccination (dated by TCRdb to about 2019). Receptor amplification or capture employed 5' RACE. TCRdb lists the instrument as Illumina HiSeq 2500. The public reads were quality trimmed at Q25 with fastp and then assembled into clones with MiXCR by TCRdb, keeping productive beta chains. Rows merge per CDR3 protein into single entries with the most common DNA and genes. The sample table holds hundreds of thousands of distinct CDR3 sequences, of which under 7.5% were seen once. Over 12% of the sample belongs to the ten largest clones. The treatment or condition label on this specimen signifies: live attenuated yellow fever vaccine strain. Specimen: PBMCs, collected 5 days after the yellow fever booster vaccination. Source of these receptors: a young man who received the YFV17D yellow fever vaccine.

Only a few counts were recorded for this clonotype. The rearrangement uses TRBV28 and TRBJ2-5; TRBD2 agrees at 7 bases. The germline gives CDR1 MDHEN, CDR2 SYDVKM. V lost 6 bases and J lost 9; bases outside the gene matches: 19. This CDR3 is 16 amino acids long. The CDR3 sequence is CASRSGAQRGRWAQYF. The CDR3 DNA sequence: TGTGCCAGCAGGTCGGGCGCCCAGCGGGGTAGGTGGGCCCAGTACTTC. The full variable domain, rest sourced from reference TRBV28 and TRBJ2-5, is DVKVTQSSRYLVKRTGEKVFLECVQDMDHENMFWYRQDPGLGLRLIYFSYDVKMKEKGDIPEGYSVSREKKERFSLILESASTNQTSMYLCASRSGAQRGRWAQYFGPGTRLLVL.

CDR3 in DNA: TGTGCCAGCAGCTCAACTAGAGCTCGTTTCTTC. It codes for CASSSTRARFF. This chain links TRBV28 with TRBJ2-1; TRBD2 is a possible D gene (5 bases). The CDR3 length is 11 residues. The V gene lost 6 bases and the J gene lost 16 bases, with 16 bases spanning the gap. In germline, CDR1 is MDHEN, CDR2 SYDVKM.

In this sample, this clonotype turned up a few times. The chain employs TRBV20-1 and TRBJ1-1, with 7 bases that match TRBD1. The V gene's germline CDR1 is DFQATT and CDR2 SNEGSKA (reference sequence). The CDR3 length is 16 residues. Trimming cost V 1 base and J 4 bases; bases outside gene matches: 12. Here the CDR3 reads CSARGPLTGLRTEAFF. Written as DNA, the CDR3 is TGCAGTGCTAGAGGGCCCCTGACAGGGTTGCGCACTGAAGCTTTCTTT.

The DNA for the CDR3 is TGTGCCAGCTCACCAGGGCCAGAAGAGACCCAGTACTTC. Its protein is CASSPGPEETQYF. This chain joins TRBV18 and TRBJ2-5; D gene ambiguous. CDR3 length equals 13 residues. The V gene's germline CDR1 is KGHSH and CDR2 LQKENI. Trimming cost V 2 bases and J 3 bases, with 7 bases left between them.

The chain uses TRBV28 and TRBJ2-2, with 8 nucleotides matching TRBD1. CDR1 is MDHEN, CDR2 SYDVKM, per germline. The CDR3 runs 16 residues. Trimming took 5 bases from V and 4 from J; bases not matched to a gene: 9. The chain's CDR3 is CASSGPGTGSTGELFF. CDR3 bases: TGTGCCAGCAGTGGGCCCGGGACAGGTAGCACCGGGGAGCTGTTTTTT.

The chain uses TRBV20-1 and TRBJ2-5; 14 positions agree with TRBD2. Germline V gene sequence: CDR1 DFQATT, CDR2 SNEGSKA (reference sequence). The CDR3 extends over 17 amino acids. The V and J ends lost 0 bases and 6 bases, in that order; junction bases with no gene match: 9. The CDR3: CSARDPGLAGGYQTQYF. CDR3 coding DNA: TGCAGTGCTAGAGATCCCGGACTAGCGGGAGGTTATCAGACCCAGTACTTC.

This clonotype was detected ten times or more. The chain has TRBV11-2 and TRBJ1-1, with 7 bases that match TRBD1. This CDR3 region has 14 residues. Germline V gene data show CDR1 as SGHAT and CDR2 as FQNNGV. Trimming removed 8 bases from V and 2 bases from J; junction bases left unmatched: 8. CDR3 DNA: TGTGCCAGCGTCGCCGGGACAGTCAACACTGAAGCTTTCTTT. It translates to CASVAGTVNTEAFF.

This chain connects TRBV6-5 to TRBJ2-1; D may be TRBD1 (6 bases). CDR1 and CDR2 (germline): MNHEY, SVGAGI. The V end lost 4 bases, the J end lost 4 bases, and 14 bases lay between the germline ends. The CDR3 consists of 15 residues. CDR3 DNA sequence: TGTGCCAGCAGTTCCCCCGGGACAACTTACAATGAGCAGTTCTTC. Translation: CASSSPGTTYNEQFF.

The chain carries TRBV7-9 and TRBJ1-1; maybe TRBD1 (6 bases). The CDR3 covers 14 residues. The V end was cut by 1 base, the J end by 10 bases, with 16 bases between. Looked up from germline, CDR1 is SEHNR and CDR2 is FQNEAQ (reference sequence). The CDR3 loop is CASSLVGIGGRAFF. CDR3 bases: TGTGCCAGCAGCTTAGTTGGTATCGGGGGCAGAGCTTTCTTT.

V usage is TRBV14 and J usage is TRBJ2-1; a possible D gene is TRBD1 (6 bases). V lost 4 bases and J lost 13, with 26 bases in between. The CDR3 contains 16 residues. Germline V CDR1 and CDR2: SGHDN, FVKESK. CDR3 nucleotides: TGTGCCAGCAGCCCCCGGGACCAGGGGACCGGACCCCTCCAGTTCTTC. It encodes CASSPRDQGTGPLQFF.

This clonotype has a count of ten or more. This chain links TRBV29-1 with TRBJ2-5, with D unclear. The CDR3 has 13 amino acids. The germline CDR1 and CDR2 sequences are SQVTM and ANQGSEA. The V end was cut by 0 bases, the J end by 4 bases, with 9 bases between. As DNA, the CDR3 is TGCAGCGTTGAAGAGGGTCGAGGAGAGACCCAGTACTTC. Translated: CSVEEGRGETQYF.

The rearrangement links TRBV10-3 to TRBJ2-7; 9 bases are a match to TRBD2. The J segment lost 4 bases and the V segment lost 6 bases, leaving 4 bases of the junction unmatched. This CDR3 comprises 13 residues. Germline V gene data show CDR1 as ENHRY and CDR2 as SYGVKD. The CDR3 is CAISPTSGYEQYF. The CDR3 bases are TGTGCCATCAGCCCCACTAGCGGGTACGAGCAGTACTTC.

This chain uses TRBV29-1 with TRBJ1-3, with 8 bases aligning to TRBD1. Germline CDR1 and CDR2: SQVTM and ANQGSEA. V shed 7 bases, J shed 0 bases, and the junction held 5 bases outside the gene matches. The CDR3 spans 14 residues. CDR3 residues: CSADRGFSGNTIYF. The CDR3 nucleotides read TGCAGCGCAGACAGGGGATTCTCTGGAAACACCATATATTTT.

This rearrangement joins TRBV15 to TRBJ2-5, with 9 positions matching TRBD2. V lost 0 bases to trimming and J lost 0 bases; unmatched junction nucleotides: 5. From germline, CDR1 is LNHNV and CDR2 YYDKDF (reference sequence). The CDR3 totals 17 residues. As DNA, the CDR3 is TGTGCCACCAGCAGAGAATCAGGACTAGCGTACCAAGAGACCCAGTACTTC. It translates to CATSRESGLAYQETQYF.